The TCR beta chain under discussion was sequenced for a study of T cell responses to AZD1222 COVID-19 vaccine. Findings of the study overall: Among vaccine-associated CD4 TCRs, coverage spanned spike, with dominance at 160-218 and 743-854. No day 14 peak samples; only post-peak repertoires were characterized. Clonal diversity was possibly underestimated; the donors were predominantly white British and more often female. Unmutated variant regions reportedly attract nearly half of all spike-specific TCRs.

The CDR3 sequence is 15 residues long. CDR1 is LNHNV, CDR2 YYDKDF, per germline (reference sequence). Trimming cost V 4 bases and J 3 bases; bases outside gene matches: 2. A remark on this clone: Its antigen is unidentified.

Assay: immunoSEQ multiplex PCR; the TCRdb copy retains only in-frame clones and omits some. This table has 200,000 to 250,000 clones, about 93% appearing once. The sample here was peripheral blood, taken on day 0 of MenACWY control vaccination. The origin of this receptor is an adult in good health. The chain joins TRBV15 to TRBJ1-5, with 11 nucleotides matching TRBD1. CDR3 sequence reads: CATSMDRGLNQPQHF. DNA for the CDR3: TGTGCCACCAGCATGGACAGGGGGCTCAATCAGCCCCAGCATTTT.